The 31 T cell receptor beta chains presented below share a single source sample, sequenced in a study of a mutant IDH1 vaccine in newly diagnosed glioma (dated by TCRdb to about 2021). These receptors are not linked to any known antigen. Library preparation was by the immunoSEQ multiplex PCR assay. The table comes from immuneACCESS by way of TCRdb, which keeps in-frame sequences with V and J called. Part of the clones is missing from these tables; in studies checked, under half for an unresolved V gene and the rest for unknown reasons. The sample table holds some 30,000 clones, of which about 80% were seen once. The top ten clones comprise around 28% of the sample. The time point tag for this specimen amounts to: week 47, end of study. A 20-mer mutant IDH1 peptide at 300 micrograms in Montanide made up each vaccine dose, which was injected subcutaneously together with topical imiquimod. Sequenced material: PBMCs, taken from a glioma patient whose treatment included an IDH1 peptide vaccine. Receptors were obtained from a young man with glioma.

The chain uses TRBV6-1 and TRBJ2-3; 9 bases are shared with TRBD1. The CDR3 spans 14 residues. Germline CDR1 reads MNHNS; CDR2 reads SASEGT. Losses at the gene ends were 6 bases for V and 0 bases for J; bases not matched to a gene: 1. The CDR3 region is CASRDRGSTDTQYF. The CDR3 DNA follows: TGTGCCAGCAGAGACAGGGGGAGCACAGATACGCAGTATTTT.

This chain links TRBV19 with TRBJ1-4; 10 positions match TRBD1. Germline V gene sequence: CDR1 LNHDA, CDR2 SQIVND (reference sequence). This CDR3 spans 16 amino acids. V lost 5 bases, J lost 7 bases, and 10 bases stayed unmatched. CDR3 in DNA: TGTGCCAGTAGTCCAATCCCGGGGACAGGGGTTGAAAAACTGTTTTTT. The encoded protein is CASSPIPGTGVEKLFF.

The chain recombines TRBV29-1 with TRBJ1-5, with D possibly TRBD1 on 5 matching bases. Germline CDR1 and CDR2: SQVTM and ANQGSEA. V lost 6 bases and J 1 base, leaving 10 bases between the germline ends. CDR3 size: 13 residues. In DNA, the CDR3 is TGCAGCGTATCGACAGTGAGCAATCAGCCCCAGCATTTT. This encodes CSVSTVSNQPQHF.

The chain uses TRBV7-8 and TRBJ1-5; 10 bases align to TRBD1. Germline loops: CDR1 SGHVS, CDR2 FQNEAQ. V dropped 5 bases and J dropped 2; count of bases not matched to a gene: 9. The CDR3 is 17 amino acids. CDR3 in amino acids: CASSPGGGTGGNQPQHF. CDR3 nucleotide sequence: TGTGCCAGCAGCCCCGGAGGAGGGACAGGGGGCAATCAGCCCCAGCATTTT.

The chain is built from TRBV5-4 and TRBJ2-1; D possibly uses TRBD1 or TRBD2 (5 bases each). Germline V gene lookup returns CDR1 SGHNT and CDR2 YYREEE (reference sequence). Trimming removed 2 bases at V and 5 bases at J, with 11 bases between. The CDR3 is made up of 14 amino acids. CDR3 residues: CASSFRDGHNEQFF. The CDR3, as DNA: TGTGCCAGCAGCTTTAGGGACGGGCACAATGAGCAGTTCTTC.

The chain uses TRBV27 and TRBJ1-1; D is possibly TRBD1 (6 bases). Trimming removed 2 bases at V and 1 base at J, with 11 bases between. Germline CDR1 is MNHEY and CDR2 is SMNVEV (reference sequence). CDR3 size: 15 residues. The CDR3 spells CASSLQGRGNTEAFF. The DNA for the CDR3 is TGTGCCAGCAGTTTACAAGGCAGGGGGAACACTGAAGCTTTCTTT.

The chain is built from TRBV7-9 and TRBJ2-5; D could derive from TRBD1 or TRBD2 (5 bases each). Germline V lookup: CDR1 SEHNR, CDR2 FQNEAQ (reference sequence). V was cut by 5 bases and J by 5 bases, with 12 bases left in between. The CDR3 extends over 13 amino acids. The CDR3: CASSRDPSETQYF. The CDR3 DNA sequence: TGTGCCAGCAGCCGGGACCCAAGCGAGACCCAGTACTTC.

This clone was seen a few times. CDR3 coding DNA: TGTGCCAGCAGTGCAGGCTCCTACAATGAGCAGTTCTTC. Residues: CASSAGSYNEQFF. The chain is built from TRBV6-4 and TRBJ2-1; D call uncertain. Trimming shortened V by 4 bases and J by 0 bases, and 4 bases separated the two germline ends. There are 13 residues in the CDR3. Germline V gene sequence: CDR1 MRHNA, CDR2 SNTAGT.

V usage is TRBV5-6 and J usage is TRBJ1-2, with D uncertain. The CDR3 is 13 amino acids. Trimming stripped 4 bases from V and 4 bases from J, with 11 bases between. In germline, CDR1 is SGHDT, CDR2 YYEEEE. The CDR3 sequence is CASSRTHTYGYTF. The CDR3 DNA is TGTGCCAGCAGCCGAACCCATACCTATGGCTACACCTTC.

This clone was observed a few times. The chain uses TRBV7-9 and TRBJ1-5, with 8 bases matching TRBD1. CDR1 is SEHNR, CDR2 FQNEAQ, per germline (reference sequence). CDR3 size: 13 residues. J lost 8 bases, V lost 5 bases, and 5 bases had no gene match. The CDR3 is CASSMTTGEPQHF. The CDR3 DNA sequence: TGTGCCAGCAGCATGACGACAGGGGAGCCCCAGCATTTT. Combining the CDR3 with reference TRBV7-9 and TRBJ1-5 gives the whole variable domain DTGVSQNPRHKITKRGQNVTFRCDPISEHNRLYWYRQTLGQGPEFLTYFQNEAQLEKSRLLSDRFSAERPKGSFSTLEIQRTEQGDSAMYLCASSMTTGEPQHFGDGTRLSIL.

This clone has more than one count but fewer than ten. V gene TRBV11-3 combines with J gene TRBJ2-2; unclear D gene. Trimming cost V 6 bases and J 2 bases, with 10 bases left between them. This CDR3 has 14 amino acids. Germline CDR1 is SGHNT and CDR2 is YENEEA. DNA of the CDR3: TGTGCCAGCAGTGTTGGACCTAACACCGGGGAGCTGTTTTTT. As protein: CASSVGPNTGELFF.

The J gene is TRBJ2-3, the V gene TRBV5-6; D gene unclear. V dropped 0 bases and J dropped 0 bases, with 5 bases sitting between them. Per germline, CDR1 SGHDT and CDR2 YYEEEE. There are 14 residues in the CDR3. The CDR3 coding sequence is TGTGCCAGCAGCTTGGTTAAGAGCACAGATACGCAGTATTTT. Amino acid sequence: CASSLVKSTDTQYF. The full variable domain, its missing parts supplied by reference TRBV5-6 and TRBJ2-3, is DAGVTQSPTHLIKTRGQQVTLRCSPKSGHDTVSWYQQALGQGPQFIFQYYEEEERQRGNFPDRFSGHQFPNYSSELNVNALLLGDSALYLCASSLVKSTDTQYFGPGTRLTVL.

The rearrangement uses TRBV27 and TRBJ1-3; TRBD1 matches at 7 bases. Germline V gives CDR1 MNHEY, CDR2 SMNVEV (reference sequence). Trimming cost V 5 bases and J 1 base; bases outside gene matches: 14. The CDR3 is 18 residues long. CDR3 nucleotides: TGTGCCAGCAGTCCACCCGTCCTGACAGGGCCTTCTGGAAACACCATATATTTT. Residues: CASSPPVLTGPSGNTIYF.

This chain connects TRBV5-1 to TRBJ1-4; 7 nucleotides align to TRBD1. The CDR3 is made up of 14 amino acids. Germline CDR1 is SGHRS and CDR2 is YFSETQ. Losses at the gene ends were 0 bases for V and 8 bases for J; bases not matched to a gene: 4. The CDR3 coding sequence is TGCGCCAGCAGCTTGGGACAGGGATCCGAAAAACTGTTTTTT. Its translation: CASSLGQGSEKLFF.

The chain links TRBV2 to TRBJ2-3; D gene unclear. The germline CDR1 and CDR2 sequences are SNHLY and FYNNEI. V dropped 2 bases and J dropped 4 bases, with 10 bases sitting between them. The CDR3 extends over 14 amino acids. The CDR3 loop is CASSERLGSDTQYF. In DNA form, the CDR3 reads TGTGCCAGCAGTGAAAGGCTGGGATCAGATACGCAGTATTTT. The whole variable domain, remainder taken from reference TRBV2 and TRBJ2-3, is EPEVTQTPSHQVTQMGQEVILRCVPISNHLYFYWYRQILGQKVEFLVSFYNNEISEKSEIFDDQFSVERPDGSNFTLKIRSTKLEDSAMYFCASSERLGSDTQYFGPGTRLTVL.

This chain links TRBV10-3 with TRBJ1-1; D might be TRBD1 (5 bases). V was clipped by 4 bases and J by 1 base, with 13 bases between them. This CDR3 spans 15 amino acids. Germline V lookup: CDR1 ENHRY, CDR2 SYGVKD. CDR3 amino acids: CAISAGRSRNTEAFF. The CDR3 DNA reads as TGTGCCATCAGTGCAGGGCGAAGTAGGAACACTGAAGCTTTCTTT.

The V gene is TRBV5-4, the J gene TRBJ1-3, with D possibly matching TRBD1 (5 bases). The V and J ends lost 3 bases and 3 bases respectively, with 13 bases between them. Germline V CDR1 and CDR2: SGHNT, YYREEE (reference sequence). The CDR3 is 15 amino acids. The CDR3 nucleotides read TGTGCCAGCAGCTCAGCAGGGTCCGATGGAAACACCATATATTTT. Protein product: CASSSAGSDGNTIYF. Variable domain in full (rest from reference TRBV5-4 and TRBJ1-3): ETGVTQSPTHLIKTRGQQVTLRCSSQSGHNTVSWYQQALGQGPQFIFQYYREEENGRGNFPPRFSGLQFPNYSSELNVNALELDDSALYLCASSSAGSDGNTIYFGEGSWLTVV.

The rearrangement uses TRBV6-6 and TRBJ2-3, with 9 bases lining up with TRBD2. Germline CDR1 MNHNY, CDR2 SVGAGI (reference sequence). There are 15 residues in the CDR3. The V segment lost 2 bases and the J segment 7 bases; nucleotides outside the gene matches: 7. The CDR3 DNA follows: TGTGCCAGCAGTTACGGGCTAGCGGGACTAAATACGCAGTATTTT. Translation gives CASSYGLAGLNTQYF.

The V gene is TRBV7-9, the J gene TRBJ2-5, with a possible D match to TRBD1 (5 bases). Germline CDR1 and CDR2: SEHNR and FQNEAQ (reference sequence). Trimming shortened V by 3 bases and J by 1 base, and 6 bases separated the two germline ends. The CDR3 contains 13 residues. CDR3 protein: CASSLGPQETQYF. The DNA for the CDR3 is TGTGCCAGCAGCTTGGGGCCCCAAGAGACCCAGTACTTC.

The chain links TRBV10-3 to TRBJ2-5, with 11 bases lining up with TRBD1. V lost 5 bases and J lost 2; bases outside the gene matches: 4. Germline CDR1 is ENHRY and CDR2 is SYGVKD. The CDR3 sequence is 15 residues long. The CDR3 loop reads CAISPGQGGQETQYF. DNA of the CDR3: TGTGCCATCAGTCCGGGACAGGGGGGTCAAGAGACCCAGTACTTC.

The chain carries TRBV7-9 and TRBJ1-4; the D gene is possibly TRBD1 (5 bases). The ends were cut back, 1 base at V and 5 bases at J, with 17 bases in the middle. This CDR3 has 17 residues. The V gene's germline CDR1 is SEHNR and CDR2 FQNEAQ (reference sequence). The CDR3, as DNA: TGTGCCAGCAGCTTAGATTCTATTAGGGACCCCAATGAAAAACTGTTTTTT. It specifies CASSLDSIRDPNEKLFF. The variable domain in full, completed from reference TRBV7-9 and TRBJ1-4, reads DTGVSQNPRHKITKRGQNVTFRCDPISEHNRLYWYRQTLGQGPEFLTYFQNEAQLEKSRLLSDRFSAERPKGSFSTLEIQRTEQGDSAMYLCASSLDSIRDPNEKLFFGSGTQLSVL.

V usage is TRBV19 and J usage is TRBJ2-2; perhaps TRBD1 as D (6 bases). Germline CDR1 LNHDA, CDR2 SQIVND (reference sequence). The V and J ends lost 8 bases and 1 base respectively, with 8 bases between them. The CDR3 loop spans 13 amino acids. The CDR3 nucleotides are TGTGCCAGTCAGACAGGGAACACCGGGGAGCTGTTTTTT. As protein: CASQTGNTGELFF.

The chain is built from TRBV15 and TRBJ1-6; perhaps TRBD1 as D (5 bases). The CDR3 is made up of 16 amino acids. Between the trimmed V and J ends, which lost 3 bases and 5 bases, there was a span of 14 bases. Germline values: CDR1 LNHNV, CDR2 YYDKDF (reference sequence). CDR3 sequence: CATSRGTLNHNSPLHF. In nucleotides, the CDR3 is TGTGCCACCAGCAGGGGGACGCTGAACCATAATTCACCCCTCCACTTT.

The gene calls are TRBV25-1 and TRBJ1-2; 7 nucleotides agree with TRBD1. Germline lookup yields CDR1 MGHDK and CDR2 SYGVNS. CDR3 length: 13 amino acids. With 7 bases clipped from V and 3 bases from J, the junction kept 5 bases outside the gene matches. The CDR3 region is CASIRDSDYGYTF. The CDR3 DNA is TGTGCCAGCATCCGGGACAGCGACTATGGCTACACCTTC.

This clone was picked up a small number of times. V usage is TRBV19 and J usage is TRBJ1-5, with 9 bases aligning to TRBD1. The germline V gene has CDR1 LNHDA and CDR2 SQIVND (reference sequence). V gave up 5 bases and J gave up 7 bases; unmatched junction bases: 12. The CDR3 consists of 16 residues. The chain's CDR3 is CASSLKATGGSQPQHF. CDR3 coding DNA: TGTGCCAGTAGTTTAAAAGCGACAGGGGGTAGCCAGCCCCAGCATTTT.

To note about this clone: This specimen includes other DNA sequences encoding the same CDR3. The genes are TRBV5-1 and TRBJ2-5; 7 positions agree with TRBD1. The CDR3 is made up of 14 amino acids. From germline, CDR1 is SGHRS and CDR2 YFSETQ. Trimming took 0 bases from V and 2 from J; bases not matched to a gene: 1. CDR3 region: CASSLGQGQETQYF. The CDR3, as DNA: TGCGCCAGCAGCTTGGGACAGGGACAAGAGACCCAGTACTTC.

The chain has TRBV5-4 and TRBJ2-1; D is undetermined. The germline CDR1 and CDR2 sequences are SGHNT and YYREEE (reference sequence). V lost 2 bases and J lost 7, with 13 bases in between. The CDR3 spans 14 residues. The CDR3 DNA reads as TGTGCCAGCAGCTTCGGAGACGGGTGGAATGAGCAGTTCTTC. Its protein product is CASSFGDGWNEQFF.

CDR3 loop: CASSLYGVGTEAFF. DNA of the CDR3: TGCGCCAGCAGCTTGTACGGGGTGGGCACTGAAGCTTTCTTT. The V and J genes are TRBV5-1 and TRBJ1-1; D ambiguous. This CDR3 comprises 14 residues. The germline CDR1 and CDR2 sequences are SGHRS and YFSETQ. The ends were cut back, 1 base at V and 4 bases at J, with 11 bases in the middle.

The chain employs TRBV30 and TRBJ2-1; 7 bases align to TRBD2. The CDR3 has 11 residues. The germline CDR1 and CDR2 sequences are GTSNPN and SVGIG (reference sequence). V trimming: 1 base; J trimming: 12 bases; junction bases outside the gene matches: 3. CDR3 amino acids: CAWSGGLGQFF. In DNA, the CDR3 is TGTGCCTGGAGTGGAGGACTAGGGCAGTTCTTC.

CDR3 residues: CSVVDRRDSEAFF. CDR3 bases: TGCAGCGTTGTGGACCGCCGGGACAGTGAAGCTTTCTTT. This chain joins TRBV29-1 and TRBJ1-1; TRBD1 matches at 7 bases. From germline, CDR1 is SQVTM and CDR2 ANQGSEA. The length of the CDR3 is 13 residues. V shed 4 bases and J 7 bases; nucleotides not matched to a gene: 9.

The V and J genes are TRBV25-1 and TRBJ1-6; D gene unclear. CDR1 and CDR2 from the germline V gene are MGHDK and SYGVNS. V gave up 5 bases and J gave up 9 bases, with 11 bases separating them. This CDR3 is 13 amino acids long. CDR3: CASSLGLGSPLHF. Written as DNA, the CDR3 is TGTGCCAGCAGTCTCGGATTGGGTTCACCCCTCCACTTT.